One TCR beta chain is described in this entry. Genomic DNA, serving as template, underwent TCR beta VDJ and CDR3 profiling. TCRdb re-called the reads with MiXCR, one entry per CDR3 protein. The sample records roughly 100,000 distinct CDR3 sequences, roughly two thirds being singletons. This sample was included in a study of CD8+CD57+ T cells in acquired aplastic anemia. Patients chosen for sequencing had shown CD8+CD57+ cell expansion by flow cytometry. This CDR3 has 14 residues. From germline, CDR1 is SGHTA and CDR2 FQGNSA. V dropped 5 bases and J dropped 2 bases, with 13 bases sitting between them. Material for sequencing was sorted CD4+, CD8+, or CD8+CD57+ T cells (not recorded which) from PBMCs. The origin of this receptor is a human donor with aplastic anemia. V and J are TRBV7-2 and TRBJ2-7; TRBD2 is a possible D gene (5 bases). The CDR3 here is CASSQGGRAYEQYF. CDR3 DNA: TGTGCCAGCAGCCAAGGAGGTAGGGCCTACGAGCAGTACTTC.